The rows below give T cell receptor beta chains drawn from one sample of a study of T cells after yellow fever vaccination. TCRdb passed the 5' RACE reads through MiXCR, listing each CDR3 protein once. The sample has roughly 74,000 distinct CDR3 sequences, approximately 7% seen once. The sequencing used CD8+ T cells sorted from PBMCs, collected 5 days after the first yellow fever vaccination. These receptor sequences come from a man between 18 and 29 years old who received the YFV17D yellow fever vaccine. Each CDR3 is given with its conserved first and last residue. The D gene is left open where the match is weak. Clone size is given for some rows only: seen once, a few or many times, or a class if the clone is expanded.

clone_size	d_call	j_call	v_call	cdr3_aa	cdr3_nt
.	.	TRBJ2-5	TRBV5-5	CASSLRAGRETQYF	TGTGCCAGCAGCTTGCGGGCAGGGAGGGAGACCCAGTACTTC
.	.	TRBJ1-2	TRBV6-1	CASKRGDYGYTF	TGTGCCAGCAAGAGGGGCGACTATGGCTACACCTTC
.	.	TRBJ2-7	TRBV5-1	CASSSVPGFRYEQYF	TGCGCCAGCAGCTCTGTCCCGGGTTTCCGCTACGAGCAGTACTTC
many	.	TRBJ2-2	TRBV19	CASSIHPSTGELFF	TGTGCCAGTAGTATTCACCCTTCCACCGGGGAGCTGTTTTTT
few	TRBD1	TRBJ2-5	TRBV7-9	CASSSARDRANQETQYF	TGTGCCAGCAGCTCCGCCCGGGACAGGGCTAACCAAGAGACCCAGTACTTC
.	.	TRBJ1-1	TRBV20-1	CSAWDGENTEAFF	TGCAGTGCGTGGGACGGGGAGAACACTGAAGCTTTCTTT
few	.	TRBJ2-1	TRBV5-5	CASSYPPGPGSYNEQFF	TGTGCCAGCAGCTATCCCCCGGGACCAGGCTCCTACAATGAGCAGTTCTTC
.	.	TRBJ2-5	TRBV7-9	CASRGWVRTEPGETQYF	TGTGCCAGCAGGGGTTGGGTGCGGACAGAGCCGGGAGAGACCCAGTACTTC
few	TRBD1	TRBJ1-1	TRBV5-1	CASRTGGVGAGTEAFF	TGCGCCAGCAGGACAGGGGGGGTCGGCGCGGGGACTGAAGCTTTCTTT
.	.	TRBJ1-4	TRBV21-1	CASSKDRATNEKLFF	TGTGCCAGCAGCAAAGACAGGGCAACTAATGAAAAACTGTTTTTT
.	.	TRBJ1-1	TRBV11-3	CASSWDGDTEAFF	TGTGCCAGCAGCTGGGATGGGGACACTGAAGCTTTCTTT
.	TRBD1	TRBJ1-1	TRBV29-1	CSVVEGAGTEAFF	TGCAGCGTTGTGGAGGGGGCGGGGACTGAAGCTTTCTTT
few	.	TRBJ1-1	TRBV6-6	CASLELGEAFF	TGTGCCAGTCTCGAATTGGGGGAAGCTTTCTTT
many	TRBD1	TRBJ1-3	TRBV12-3/TRBV12-4	CASSRQGTIHTIYF	TGTGCCAGCAGCCGACAGGGAACCATCCACACCATATATTTT
.	TRBD1	TRBJ1-1	TRBV7-4	CASSSDRGLSTEAFF	TGTGCCAGCAGCTCAGACAGGGGATTGAGCACTGAAGCTTTCTTT
few	TRBD2	TRBJ2-1	TRBV5-6	CASSFGGTSGGGGQFF	TGTGCCAGCAGCTTCGGGGGGACTAGCGGCGGTGGTGGTCAGTTCTTC
.	.	TRBJ2-4	TRBV4-1	CASSHPTVGNIQYF	TGCGCCAGCAGCCACCCGACAGTGGGGAACATTCAGTACTTC
few	.	TRBJ2-2	TRBV10-3	CAITPDGSASSTGELFF	TGTGCCATCACCCCGGACGGATCGGCCAGTTCCACCGGGGAGCTGTTTTTT
.	.	TRBJ2-3	TRBV2	CASPQGGQGDTQYF	TGTGCCAGCCCCCAGGGGGGGCAGGGGGATACGCAGTATTTT
many	TRBD1	TRBJ2-5	TRBV28	CASSRDRGNLQETQYF	TGTGCCAGCAGTCGGGACAGGGGAAACCTACAAGAGACCCAGTACTTC
.	TRBD2	TRBJ2-5	TRBV7-9	CASSYSSGQETQYF	TGTGCCAGCAGTTACTCTAGCGGACAAGAGACCCAGTACTTC
.	TRBD2	TRBJ2-6	TRBV11-2	CASSLVGGRANVLTF	TGTGCCAGCAGCTTAGTGGGGGGGAGGGCCAACGTCCTGACTTTC
many	TRBD1	TRBJ1-5	TRBV20-1	CSAEDRGDQPQHF	TGCAGTGCTGAGGACAGGGGCGATCAGCCCCAGCATTTT
many	.	TRBJ1-5	TRBV12-3/TRBV12-4	CASKSGGQPQHF	TGTGCCAGCAAGTCGGGCGGACAGCCCCAGCATTTT
few	TRBD1	TRBJ2-2	TRBV19	CASSTGQGANTGELFF	TGTGCCAGTAGTACGGGACAGGGGGCAAACACCGGGGAGCTGTTTTTT
many	TRBD2	TRBJ2-5	TRBV7-9	CASSPRLADQETQYF	TGTGCCAGCAGCCCAAGACTAGCGGACCAAGAGACCCAGTACTTC
few	.	TRBJ2-1	TRBV7-3	CASSSTFDNNNEQFF	TGTGCCAGCAGCTCCACCTTTGACAATAACAATGAGCAGTTCTTC
many	.	TRBJ1-1	TRBV12-3/TRBV12-4	CASSLKSGPGGTEAFF	TGTGCCAGCAGTTTAAAATCGGGTCCCGGGGGGACTGAAGCTTTCTTT
many	TRBD2	TRBJ2-2	TRBV6-4	CASSERGDTGELFF	TGTGCCAGCAGTGAGCGGGGGGACACCGGGGAGCTGTTTTTT
.	TRBD1	TRBJ2-4	TRBV2	CASRAQGKVKNIQYF	TGTGCCAGCAGGGCACAGGGGAAGGTCAAAAACATTCAGTACTTC
many	.	TRBJ2-3	TRBV19	CASSLWQGGDTQYF	TGTGCCAGTAGTCTCTGGCAGGGCGGAGATACGCAGTATTTT
many	.	TRBJ1-2	TRBV24-1	CATSETADYGYTF	TGTGCCACCAGTGAAACAGCAGACTATGGCTACACCTTC
few	TRBD1	TRBJ1-4	TRBV27	CASSLGQGAKLFF	TGTGCCAGCAGTTTGGGGCAGGGGGCAAAACTGTTTTTT
many	.	TRBJ2-1	TRBV5-1	CASSLADNEQFF	TGCGCCAGCAGCTTGGCGGACAATGAGCAGTTCTTC
many	.	TRBJ1-2	TRBV6-2/TRBV6-3	CASSRGQQHGYTF	TGTGCCAGCAGCCGCGGACAGCAACATGGCTACACCTTC
.	TRBD2	TRBJ2-3	TRBV5-5	CASSTSEGTDTQYF	TGTGCCAGCAGCACTAGCGAGGGGACAGATACGCAGTATTTT
many	.	TRBJ2-1	TRBV11-2	CASASDPSSYNEQFF	TGTGCCAGCGCCTCTGACCCGTCCTCCTACAATGAGCAGTTCTTC
few	TRBD1	TRBJ2-2	TRBV4-1	CASSHRTGNTGELFF	TGCGCCAGCAGCCATCGGACAGGGAACACCGGGGAGCTGTTTTTT
few	TRBD1	TRBJ2-2	TRBV5-1	CASSQARTGVNGELFF	TGCGCCAGCAGCCAGGCCCGGACAGGGGTTAACGGGGAGCTGTTTTTT
few	TRBD1	TRBJ1-2	TRBV18	CASSPGTGGKIKSANYGYTF	TGTGCCAGCTCACCGGGGACAGGGGGTAAAATCAAATCAGCGAACTATGGCTACACCTTC
few	.	TRBJ2-3	TRBV6-1	CASRLGSTDTQYF	TGTGCCAGCAGACTAGGAAGCACAGATACGCAGTATTTT
few	.	TRBJ1-5	TRBV5-6	CASSLSSLQPQHF	TGTGCCAGCAGCTTGTCCTCGCTACAGCCCCAGCATTTT
few	.	TRBJ2-1	TRBV7-2	CASSLGGSDEQFF	TGTGCCAGCAGCTTAGGGGGTAGCGATGAGCAGTTCTTC
many	.	TRBJ2-3	TRBV29-1	CSVRQADTQYF	TGCAGCGTCCGACAGGCAGATACGCAGTATTTT
few	.	TRBJ1-4	TRBV7-2	CASSLVNREAEKLFF	TGTGCCAGCAGCCTGGTTAACAGGGAGGCTGAAAAACTGTTTTTT
few	.	TRBJ2-6	TRBV27	CASSSLGPSGANVLTF	TGTGCCAGCAGTTCCCTCGGGCCCTCTGGGGCCAACGTCCTGACTTTC
.	.	TRBJ2-2	TRBV6-1	CASSQTGTGELFF	TGTGCCAGCAGTCAGACAGGTACCGGGGAGCTGTTTTTT
.	.	TRBJ1-2	TRBV6-6	CASSSPGGGYTF	TGTGCCAGCAGCTCCCCGGGTGGTGGCTACACCTTC
.	.	TRBJ2-5	TRBV7-9	CASSPNHAGETQYF	TGTGCCAGCAGCCCCAACCACGCAGGAGAGACCCAGTACTTC
.	.	TRBJ1-2	TRBV9	CASSVEGYGYTF	TGTGCCAGCAGCGTAGAGGGTTATGGCTACACCTTC
few	TRBD2	TRBJ2-5	TRBV7-6	CASSSGLAMEKTQYF	TGTGCCAGCAGCTCCGGACTAGCGATGGAAAAGACCCAGTACTTC
.	.	TRBJ2-2	TRBV11-2	CASSHTLGAYHGELFF	TGTGCCAGCAGCCATACGTTGGGGGCCTATCACGGGGAGCTGTTTTTT
many	TRBD1	TRBJ1-2	TRBV29-1	CSGGQGGNYGYTF	TGCAGCGGTGGACAGGGGGGGAACTATGGCTACACCTTC
.	.	TRBJ1-1	TRBV20-1	CSAPGITRWNTEAFF	TGCAGTGCTCCAGGGATCACACGCTGGAACACTGAAGCTTTCTTT
many	.	TRBJ2-1	TRBV19	CASSMVGDPNTNEQFF	TGTGCCAGTAGTATGGTAGGGGATCCCAATACGAATGAGCAGTTCTTC
few	.	TRBJ1-1	TRBV5-1	CASSLAPGPNTEAFF	TGCGCCAGCAGCTTGGCCCCAGGGCCGAACACTGAAGCTTTCTTT
few	.	TRBJ1-2	TRBV4-2	CASSQDTWDMGFYGYTF	TGTGCCAGCAGCCAAGATACCTGGGATATGGGATTCTATGGCTACACCTTC
.	.	TRBJ1-2	TRBV12-3/TRBV12-4	CASSLGSAGRGYTF	TGTGCCAGCAGTTTAGGTTCTGCGGGCAGGGGCTACACCTTC
.	.	TRBJ2-3	TRBV7-2	CASTWTADTQYF	TGTGCCAGCACCTGGACCGCAGATACGCAGTATTTT